The 9 T cell receptor beta chains below all came from one sample that was sequenced in a study of Tregs in tolerant kidney transplant recipients. Assay: immunoSEQ multiplex PCR; the TCRdb copy retains only in-frame clones and omits some. This repertoire shows 85,000 to 95,000 clones, around nine tenths found once; its top ten account for roughly 5%. Sequencing input: CD8+ T cells from blood. These receptor sequences come from a human donor in good health.

The chain joins TRBV4-1 to TRBJ2-2, with D perhaps being TRBD1 or TRBD2 (7 bases each). CDR1 is MGHRA and CDR2 is YSYEKL in the germline V gene. The germline V and J ends were trimmed by 7 bases and 3 bases, with 12 bases remaining between them. The CDR3 loop spans 14 amino acids. The CDR3 DNA reads as TGCGCCAGCACTCAGGGGGGGTACACCGGGGAGCTGTTTTTT. Its protein product is CASTQGGYTGELFF.

The chain employs TRBV7-9 and TRBJ2-1, with TRBD2 as a possible D gene (5 bases). Germline V lookup: CDR1 SEHNR, CDR2 FQNEAQ (reference sequence). Trimming stripped 1 base from V and 13 bases from J, with 23 bases between. The CDR3 is made up of 16 amino acids. The CDR3 DNA is TGTGCCAGCAGCTTAGGGGGTATGGTGTTCTCCGGAGGTCAGTTCTTC. It codes for CASSLGGMVFSGGQFF.

The J gene is TRBJ1-4, the V gene TRBV9, with D possibly TRBD1 on 5 matching bases. The CDR3 covers 16 residues. Trimming took off 4 bases at V and 8 bases at J, with 21 bases between the two ends. Germline values: CDR1 SGDLS, CDR2 YYNGEE. The CDR3 DNA reads as TGTGCCAGCAGCCCCCCCCGGGGTGGGTCAGGGGAAAAACTGTTTTTT. It is translated as CASSPPRGGSGEKLFF. The full variable domain, completed using reference TRBV9 and TRBJ1-4, is DSGVTQTPKHLITATGQRVTLRCSPRSGDLSVYWYQQSLDQGLQFLIQYYNGEERAKGNILERFSAQQFPDLHSELNLSSLELGDSALYFCASSPPRGGSGEKLFFGSGTQLSVL.

The chain joins TRBV9 to TRBJ1-2, with a weak D call TRBD1 (6 bases). This CDR3 is built from 15 residues. Trimming left V 2 bases short and J 3 bases short, with 14 bases between. Germline V gene lookup returns CDR1 SGDLS and CDR2 YYNGEE. CDR3 sequence (DNA): TGTGCCAGCAGCGTGAGAGATGGGGGCTACTATGGCTACACCTTC. This codes for CASSVRDGGYYGYTF. The variable domain in full, completed from reference TRBV9 and TRBJ1-2, reads DSGVTQTPKHLITATGQRVTLRCSPRSGDLSVYWYQQSLDQGLQFLIQYYNGEERAKGNILERFSAQQFPDLHSELNLSSLELGDSALYFCASSVRDGGYYGYTFGSGTRLTVV.

The V and J genes are TRBV11-1 and TRBJ2-1; no clear D gene. V gave up 5 bases and J gave up 9 bases, with 14 bases separating them. Germline CDR1 SGHAT, CDR2 FQDESV (reference sequence). The length of the CDR3 is 13 residues. The CDR3 here is CASSLPRGSEQFF. DNA of the CDR3: TGTGCCAGCAGCCTGCCCCGCGGTAGTGAGCAGTTCTTC.

The chain couples TRBV30 to TRBJ2-7, with D possibly TRBD1 on 6 matching bases. This CDR3 spans 12 amino acids. Trimming took off 8 bases at V and 3 bases at J, with 14 bases between the two ends. Germline V gene lookup returns CDR1 GTSNPN and CDR2 SVGIG (reference sequence). CDR3 DNA sequence: TGTGCCGGAAACAGGGAAGGCTACGAGCAGTACTTC. It yields the protein CAGNREGYEQYF.

This sequence joins TRBV4-2 and TRBJ2-4; no firm D call. V was cut by 0 bases and J by 4 bases, with 7 bases left in between. The CDR3 consists of 14 residues. Germline loops: CDR1 LGHNA, CDR2 YNFKEQ. The CDR3 here is CASSQEGSKNIQYF. In DNA form, the CDR3 reads TGTGCCAGCAGCCAAGAGGGTTCAAAAAACATTCAGTACTTC.

The chain uses TRBV11-3 and TRBJ2-5; 10 bases match TRBD1. CDR3 size: 14 residues. Germline CDR1 is SGHNT and CDR2 is YENEEA. Germline trimming cut 5 bases from V and 5 bases from J; bases unmatched to any gene: 5. The CDR3: CASSRQGAGETQYF. The CDR3 nucleotides read TGTGCCAGCAGCCGACAGGGGGCGGGGGAGACCCAGTACTTC. Together with reference TRBV11-3 and TRBJ2-5, the CDR3 gives the full variable domain: EAGVVQSPRYKIIEKKQPVAFWCNPISGHNTLYWYLQNLGQGPELLIRYENEEAVDDSQLPKDRFSAERLKGVDSTLKIQPAELGDSAVYLCASSRQGAGETQYFGPGTRLLVL.

This sequence joins TRBV2 and TRBJ2-7; 7 bases align to TRBD2. Germline CDR1 reads SNHLY; CDR2 reads FYNNEI. Trimming cost V 7 bases and J 2 bases; bases outside gene matches: 14. This CDR3 contains 16 residues. CDR3 region: CASTRRESGDPYEQYF. The CDR3 nucleotides are TGTGCCAGCACTCGAAGGGAAAGCGGGGATCCCTACGAGCAGTACTTC.